A single sample gave rise to the 10 T cell receptor beta chains below, sequenced in a study of OX40 agonist ivuxolimab in advanced cancers. Method: immunoSEQ multiplex PCR; TCRdb's copy keeps in-frame clones and lacks some. The table has about 47,000 clones, 81% seen once; the top ten hold around 6.8%. The sequences come from CD4+ or CD8+ T cells sorted from blood, collected in a trial of the OX40 agonist ivuxolimab. The receptors come from an adult with an advanced solid tumor such as melanoma, head and neck, liver or kidney cancer.

This clone was seen at least ten times. This chain connects TRBV7-8 to TRBJ2-1; TRBD2 aligns across 13 bases. The V segment lost 6 bases and the J segment 7 bases; nucleotides outside the gene matches: 6. The CDR3 length is 15 residues. Germline values: CDR1 SGHVS, CDR2 FQNEAQ. As DNA, the CDR3 is TGTGCCAGCAGAGATGGGACTAGCGGGGATAATGAGCAGTTCTTC. It translates to CASRDGTSGDNEQFF.

This clone has only a few counts. The chain carries TRBV28 and TRBJ1-3, with D unclear. In germline, CDR1 is MDHEN, CDR2 SYDVKM. Between the trimmed V and J ends, which lost 4 bases and 0 bases, there was a span of 16 bases. This CDR3 has 17 amino acids. The CDR3 region is CASSSQTILSSGNTIYF. CDR3 DNA sequence: TGTGCCAGCAGTTCTCAGACCATTCTAAGCTCTGGAAACACCATATATTTT.

The chain is built from TRBV27 and TRBJ2-1, with 8 bases identical to TRBD2. Trimming took 4 bases from V and 1 from J; bases not matched to a gene: 0. The germline V gene has CDR1 MNHEY and CDR2 SMNVEV (reference sequence). The CDR3 runs to 14 residues. The CDR3 nucleotides are TGTGCCAGCAGTTCGGGGGGGTCCTACAATGAGCAGTTCTTC. The encoded protein is CASSSGGSYNEQFF.

Comment on this clone: At one of its ends the junction is not consistent with the germline gene, which may arise from a read error. The J gene is TRBJ2-7, the V gene TRBV28; no clear D gene. CDR1 is MDHEN and CDR2 is SYDVKM in the germline V gene. This CDR3 spans 10 amino acids. CDR3 bases: TGTGCCAGCAGTCGTAACGAGCAGTGCTTC. Translating it yields CASSRNEQCF.

The chain is built from TRBV6-5 and TRBJ1-1, with D perhaps TRBD1 (5 bases). The V gene lost 7 bases and the J gene lost 5 bases, with 11 bases spanning the gap. This CDR3 is built from 12 residues. Per the germline V gene, CDR1 is MNHEY and CDR2 is SVGAGI. CDR3 nucleotide sequence: TGTGCCAGCACCCTAGGGGAAACTGAAGCTTTCTTT. Its translation is CASTLGETEAFF.

The V call is TRBV4-1, the J call TRBJ2-7; TRBD2 might be the D (5 bases). The V gene's germline CDR1 is MGHRA and CDR2 YSYEKL. The germline V and J ends were trimmed by 0 bases and 4 bases, with 10 bases remaining between them. CDR3 length equals 14 residues. The CDR3 DNA reads as TGCGCCAGCAGCCAAGAATCGGGGTTTTACGAGCAGTACGTC. Translation gives CASSQESGFYEQYV.

V and J are TRBV6-5 and TRBJ2-2; TRBD2 agrees at 8 bases. Trimming took 0 bases from V and 4 from J; bases not matched to a gene: 1. This CDR3 spans 15 amino acids. The germline CDR1 and CDR2 sequences are MNHEY and SVGAGI. CDR3 sequence (DNA): TGTGCCAGCAGTTACTCGGCGGGGGGCACCGGGGAGCTGTTTTTT. Translating gives CASSYSAGGTGELFF.

The V call is TRBV10-2, the J call TRBJ1-2, with D unclear. Germline V lookup: CDR1 WSHSY, CDR2 SAAADI. V gave up 0 bases and J gave up 9 bases, with 14 bases separating them. The CDR3 sequence is 14 residues long. The DNA of the CDR3 is TGCGCCAGCAGTGAGTCCCCCGAAAGCCATCGCTACACCTTC. Its protein is CASSESPESHRYTF.

This chain links TRBV27 with TRBJ1-1; the D gene is possibly TRBD1 (5 bases). Germline CDR1 is MNHEY and CDR2 is SMNVEV (reference sequence). The CDR3 is made up of 12 amino acids. Trimming cost V 8 bases and J 4 bases, with 11 bases left between them. The CDR3 nucleotides are TGTGCCAGCCAGGGACTGAGCACTGAAGCTTTCTTT. This translates into CASQGLSTEAFF.

The chain links TRBV28 to TRBJ1-1; D is possibly TRBD1 (6 bases). The CDR3 is 16 amino acids. Germline V gives CDR1 MDHEN, CDR2 SYDVKM. Trimming took 7 bases from V and 0 from J, leaving 18 bases between them. Written as DNA, the CDR3 is TGTGCCAGCACCCCGACAGGACTTGGATTGAACACTGAAGCTTTCTTT. This encodes CASTPTGLGLNTEAFF. The whole variable domain, filled in from reference TRBV28 and TRBJ1-1, reads DVKVTQSSRYLVKRTGEKVFLECVQDMDHENMFWYRQDPGLGLRLIYFSYDVKMKEKGDIPEGYSVSREKKERFSLILESASTNQTSMYLCASTPTGLGLNTEAFFGQGTRLTVV.